This T cell receptor beta chain was documented in a study of response to subunit inactivated influenza vaccine. Findings of the study overall: Seasonal influenza vaccination, on each occasion, was suggested by the authors to recruit few new T cells.

Worth noting for this clonotype: The antigen remains unidentified.

TCRdb fed the RT-PCR reads into MiXCR, producing one record per CDR3 protein. The repertoire has 450,000 to 600,000 distinct CDR3 sequences, approximately 7.7% of them found once; the top ten carry roughly 13%. This CDR3 contains 14 residues. Germline V gene data show CDR1 as SGDLS and CDR2 as YYNGEE. Trimming cost V 1 base and J 7 bases, with 12 bases left between them. V gene TRBV9 combines with J gene TRBJ2-1, with D maybe TRBD1 (5 bases). This TCR came from a man between 50 and 70 years old who received an inactivated influenza vaccine. Material: PBMCs from blood, obtained less than 25 months after vaccination. CDR3 sequence reads: CASSVRTGWNEQFF. The CDR3 nucleotides are TGTGCCAGCAGCGTACGAACAGGTTGGAATGAGCAGTTCTTC.